Sequencing of this T cell receptor (beta chain) was carried out in a study of blood T cell repertoires in COVID-19. Looking at the study overall: Samples came from the United States, Italy and Spain, spanning acute and convalescent COVID-19.

All recovered Cohort 3 donors got two negative PCRs, got clearance, or saw symptom resolution. In the authors' methods: Estimation of nucleated cell counts relied on the amplification of reference gene primers. The table came from immunoSEQ multiplex PCR; TCRdb's copy has only in-frame clones and leaves some out. V and J calls and clone size are copied from that table; D and trimming were computed from the DNA. The sample holds a few hundred thousand clones, 80% to 90% seen once. CDR3 length: 15 residues. Germline V lookup: CDR1 SNHLY, CDR2 FYNNEI. The V and J ends lost 4 bases and 7 bases respectively, with 16 bases between them.

The sample was PBMCs or T cells enriched from blood (not recorded which). V and J are TRBV2 and TRBJ2-2, with no clear D. The source is a young man who had recovered from COVID-19. The CDR3 region is CASSGGPAEVGELFF. The DNA of the CDR3 is TGTGCCAGCAGTGGAGGTCCGGCTGAGGTCGGGGAGCTGTTTTTT.